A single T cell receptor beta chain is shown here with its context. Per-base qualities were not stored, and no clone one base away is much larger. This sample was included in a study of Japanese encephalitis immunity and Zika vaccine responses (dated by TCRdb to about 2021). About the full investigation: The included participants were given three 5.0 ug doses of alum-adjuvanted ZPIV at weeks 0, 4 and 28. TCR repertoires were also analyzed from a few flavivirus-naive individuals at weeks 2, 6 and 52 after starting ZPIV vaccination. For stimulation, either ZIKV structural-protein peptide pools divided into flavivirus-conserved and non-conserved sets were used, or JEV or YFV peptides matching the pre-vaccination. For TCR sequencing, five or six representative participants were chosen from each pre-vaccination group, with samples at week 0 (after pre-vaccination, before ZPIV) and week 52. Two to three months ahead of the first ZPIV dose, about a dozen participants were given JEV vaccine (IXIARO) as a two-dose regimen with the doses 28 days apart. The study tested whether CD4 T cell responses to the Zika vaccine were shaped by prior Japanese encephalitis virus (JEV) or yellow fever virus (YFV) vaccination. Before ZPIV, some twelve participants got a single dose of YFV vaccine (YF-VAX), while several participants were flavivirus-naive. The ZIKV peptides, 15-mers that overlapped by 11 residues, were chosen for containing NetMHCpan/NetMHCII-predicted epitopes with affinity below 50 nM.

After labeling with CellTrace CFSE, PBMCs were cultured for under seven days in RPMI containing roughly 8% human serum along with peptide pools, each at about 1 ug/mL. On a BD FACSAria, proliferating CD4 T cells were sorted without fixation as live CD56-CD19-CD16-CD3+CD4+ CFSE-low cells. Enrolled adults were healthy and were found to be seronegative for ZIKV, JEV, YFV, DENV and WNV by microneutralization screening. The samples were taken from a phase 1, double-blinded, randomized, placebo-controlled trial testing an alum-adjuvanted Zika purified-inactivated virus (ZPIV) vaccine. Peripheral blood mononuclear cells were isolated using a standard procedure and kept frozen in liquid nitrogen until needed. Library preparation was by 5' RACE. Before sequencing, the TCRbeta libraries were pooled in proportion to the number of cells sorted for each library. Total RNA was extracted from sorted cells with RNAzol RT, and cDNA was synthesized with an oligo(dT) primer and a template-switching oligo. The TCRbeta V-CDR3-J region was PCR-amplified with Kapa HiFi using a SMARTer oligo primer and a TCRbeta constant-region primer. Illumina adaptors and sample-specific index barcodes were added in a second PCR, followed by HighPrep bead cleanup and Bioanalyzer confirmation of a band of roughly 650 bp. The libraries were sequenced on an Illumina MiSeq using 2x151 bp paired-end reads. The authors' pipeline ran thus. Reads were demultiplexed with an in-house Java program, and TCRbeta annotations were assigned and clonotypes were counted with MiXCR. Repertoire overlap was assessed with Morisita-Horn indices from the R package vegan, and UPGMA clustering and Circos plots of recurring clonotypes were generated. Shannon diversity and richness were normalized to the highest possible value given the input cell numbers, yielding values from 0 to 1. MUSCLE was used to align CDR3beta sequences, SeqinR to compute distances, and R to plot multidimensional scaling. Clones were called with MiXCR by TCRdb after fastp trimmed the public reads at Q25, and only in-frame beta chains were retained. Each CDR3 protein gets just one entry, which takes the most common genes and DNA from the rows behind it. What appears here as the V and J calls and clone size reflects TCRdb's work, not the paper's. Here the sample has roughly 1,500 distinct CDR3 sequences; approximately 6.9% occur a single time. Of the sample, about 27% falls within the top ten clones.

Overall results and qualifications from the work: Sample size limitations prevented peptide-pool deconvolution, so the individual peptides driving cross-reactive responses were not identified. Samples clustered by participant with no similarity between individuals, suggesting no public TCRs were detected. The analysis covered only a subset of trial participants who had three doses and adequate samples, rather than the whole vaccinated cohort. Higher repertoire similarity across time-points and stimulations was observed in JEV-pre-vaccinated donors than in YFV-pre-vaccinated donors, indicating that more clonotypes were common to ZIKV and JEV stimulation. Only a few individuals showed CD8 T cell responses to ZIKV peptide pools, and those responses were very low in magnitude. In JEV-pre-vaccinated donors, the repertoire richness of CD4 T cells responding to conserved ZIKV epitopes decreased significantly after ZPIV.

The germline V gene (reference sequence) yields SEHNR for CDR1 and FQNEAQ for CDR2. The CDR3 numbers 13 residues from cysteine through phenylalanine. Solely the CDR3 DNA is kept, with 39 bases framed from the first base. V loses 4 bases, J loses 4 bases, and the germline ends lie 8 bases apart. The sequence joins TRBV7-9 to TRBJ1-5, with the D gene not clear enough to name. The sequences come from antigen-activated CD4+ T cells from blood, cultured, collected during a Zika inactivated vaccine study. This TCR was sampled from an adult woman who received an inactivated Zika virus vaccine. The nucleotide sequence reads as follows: TGTGCCAGCAGCTCGGGCATAAATCAGCCCCAGCATTTT. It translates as CASSSGINQPQHF.